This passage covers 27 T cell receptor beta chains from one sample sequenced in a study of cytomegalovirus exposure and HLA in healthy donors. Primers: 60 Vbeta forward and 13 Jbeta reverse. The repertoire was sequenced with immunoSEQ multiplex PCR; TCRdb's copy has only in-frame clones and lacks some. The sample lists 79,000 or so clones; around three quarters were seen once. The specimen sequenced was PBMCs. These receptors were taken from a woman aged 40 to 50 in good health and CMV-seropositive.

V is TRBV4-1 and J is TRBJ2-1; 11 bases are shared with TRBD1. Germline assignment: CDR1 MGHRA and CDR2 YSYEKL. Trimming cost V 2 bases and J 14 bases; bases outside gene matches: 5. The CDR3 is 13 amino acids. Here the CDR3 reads CASSQLGTGGKFF. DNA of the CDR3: TGCGCCAGCAGCCAACTCGGGACAGGGGGTAAGTTCTTC.

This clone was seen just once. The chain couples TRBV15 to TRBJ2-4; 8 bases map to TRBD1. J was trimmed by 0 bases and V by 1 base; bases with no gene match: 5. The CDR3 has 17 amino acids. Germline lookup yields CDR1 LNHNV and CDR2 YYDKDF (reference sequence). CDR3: CATSRAGDRLAKNIQYF. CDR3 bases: TGTGCCACCAGCAGAGCCGGGGACAGGCTAGCCAAAAACATTCAGTACTTC.

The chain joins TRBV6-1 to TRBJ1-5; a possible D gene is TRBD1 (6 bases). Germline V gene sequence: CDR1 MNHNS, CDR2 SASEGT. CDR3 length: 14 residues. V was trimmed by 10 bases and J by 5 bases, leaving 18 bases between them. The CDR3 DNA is TGTGCCACCCGTGGGAGGGGGAAGGATCAGCCCCAGCATTTT. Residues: CATRGRGKDQPQHF.

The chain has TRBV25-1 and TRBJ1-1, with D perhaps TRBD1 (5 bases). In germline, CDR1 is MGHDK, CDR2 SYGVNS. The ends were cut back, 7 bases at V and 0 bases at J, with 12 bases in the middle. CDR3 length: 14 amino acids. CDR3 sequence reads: CASTSWTLNTEAFF. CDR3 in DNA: TGTGCCAGCACATCTTGGACATTGAACACTGAAGCTTTCTTT.

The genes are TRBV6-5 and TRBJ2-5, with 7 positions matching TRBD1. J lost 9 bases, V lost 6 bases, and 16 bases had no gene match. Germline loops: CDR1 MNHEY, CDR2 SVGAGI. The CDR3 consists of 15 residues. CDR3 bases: TGTGCCAGCAGCCAACTCTCGACTATGCAGGGGGCCCAGTACTTC. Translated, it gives CASSQLSTMQGAQYF.

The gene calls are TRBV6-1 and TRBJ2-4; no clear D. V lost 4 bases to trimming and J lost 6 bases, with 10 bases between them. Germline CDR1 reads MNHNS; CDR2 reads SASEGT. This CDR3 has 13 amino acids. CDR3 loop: CASSGVRRNIQYF. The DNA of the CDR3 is TGTGCCAGCAGTGGTGTGAGGAGAAACATTCAGTACTTC.

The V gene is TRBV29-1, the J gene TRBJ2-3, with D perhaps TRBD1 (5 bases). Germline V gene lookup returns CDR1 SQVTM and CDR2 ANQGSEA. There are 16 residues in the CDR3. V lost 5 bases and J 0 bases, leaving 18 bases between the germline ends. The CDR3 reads CSVRGYNRMSTDTQYF. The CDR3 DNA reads TGCAGCGTTAGGGGATACAATAGGATGAGCACAGATACGCAGTATTTT.

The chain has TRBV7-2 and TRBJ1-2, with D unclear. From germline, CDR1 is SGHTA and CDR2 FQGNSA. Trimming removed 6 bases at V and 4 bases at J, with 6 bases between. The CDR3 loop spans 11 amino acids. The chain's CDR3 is CASRTGYGYTF. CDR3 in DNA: TGTGCCAGCAGAACGGGCTATGGCTACACCTTC.

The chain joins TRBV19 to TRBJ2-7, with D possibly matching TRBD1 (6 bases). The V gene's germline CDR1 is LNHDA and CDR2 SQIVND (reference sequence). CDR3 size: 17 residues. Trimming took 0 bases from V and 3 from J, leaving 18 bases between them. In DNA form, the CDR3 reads TGTGCCAGTAGTATAGACTCCGGGACAACAACCGTCTACGAGCAGTACTTC. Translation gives CASSIDSGTTTVYEQYF.

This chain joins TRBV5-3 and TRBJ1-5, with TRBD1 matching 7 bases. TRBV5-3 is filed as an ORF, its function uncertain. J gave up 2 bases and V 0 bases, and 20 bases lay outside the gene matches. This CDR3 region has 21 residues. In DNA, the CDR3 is TGTGCCAGAAGCTTGGCTGGGGCGGCACACCACAGGGGATTCGGCAATCAGCCCCAGCATTTT. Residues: CARSLAGAAHHRGFGNQPQHF.

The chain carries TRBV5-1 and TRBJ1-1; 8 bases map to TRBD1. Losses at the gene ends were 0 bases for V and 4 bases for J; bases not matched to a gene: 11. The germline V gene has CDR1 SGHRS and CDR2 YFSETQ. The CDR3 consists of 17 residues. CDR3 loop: CASSLDEDRVFSTEAFF. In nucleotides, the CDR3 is TGCGCCAGCAGCTTGGATGAGGACAGGGTCTTTTCCACTGAAGCTTTCTTT.

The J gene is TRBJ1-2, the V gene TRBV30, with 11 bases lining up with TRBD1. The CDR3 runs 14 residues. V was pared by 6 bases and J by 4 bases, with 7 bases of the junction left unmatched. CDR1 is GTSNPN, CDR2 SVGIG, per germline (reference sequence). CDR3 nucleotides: TGTGCCTGTACGGACAGGGGGCTTGTCTATGGCTACACCTTC. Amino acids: CACTDRGLVYGYTF.

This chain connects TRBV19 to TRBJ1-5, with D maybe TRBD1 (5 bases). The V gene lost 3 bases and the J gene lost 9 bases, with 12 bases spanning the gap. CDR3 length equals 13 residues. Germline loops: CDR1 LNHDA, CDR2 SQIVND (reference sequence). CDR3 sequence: CASSMEGRRPQHF. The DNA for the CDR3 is TGTGCCAGTAGTATGGAGGGGCGTCGGCCCCAGCATTTT. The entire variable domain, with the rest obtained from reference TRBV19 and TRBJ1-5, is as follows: DGGITQSPKYLFRKEGQNVTLSCEQNLNHDAMYWYRQDPGQGLRLIYYSQIVNDFQKGDIAEGYSVSREKKESFPLTVTSAQKNPTAFYLCASSMEGRRPQHFGDGTRLSIL.

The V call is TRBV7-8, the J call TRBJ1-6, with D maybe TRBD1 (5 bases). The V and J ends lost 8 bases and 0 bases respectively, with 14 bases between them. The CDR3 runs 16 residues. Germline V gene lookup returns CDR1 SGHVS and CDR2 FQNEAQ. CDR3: CASGLGEGSYNSPLHF. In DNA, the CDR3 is TGTGCCAGCGGTTTGGGGGAGGGCTCCTATAATTCACCCCTCCACTTT. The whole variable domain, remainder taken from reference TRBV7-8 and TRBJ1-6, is GAGVSQSPRYKVAKRGQDVALRCDPISGHVSLFWYQQALGQGPEFLTYFQNEAQLDKSGLPSDRFFAERPEGSVSTLKIQRTQQEDSAVYLCASGLGEGSYNSPLHFGNGTRLTVT.

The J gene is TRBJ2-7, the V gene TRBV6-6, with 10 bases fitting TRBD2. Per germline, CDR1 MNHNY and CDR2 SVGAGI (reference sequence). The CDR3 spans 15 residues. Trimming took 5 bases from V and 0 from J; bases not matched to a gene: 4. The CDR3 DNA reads TGTGCCAGCAGTGGGGCTAGCGGGAGCTCCTACGAGCAGTACTTC. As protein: CASSGASGSSYEQYF.

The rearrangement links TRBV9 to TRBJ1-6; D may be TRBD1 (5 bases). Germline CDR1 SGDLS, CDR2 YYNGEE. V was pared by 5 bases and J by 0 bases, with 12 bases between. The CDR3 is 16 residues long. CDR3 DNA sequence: TGTGCCAGCAGTCTGGGGGGTGGCTCCTATAATTCACCCCTCCACTTT. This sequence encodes CASSLGGGSYNSPLHF.

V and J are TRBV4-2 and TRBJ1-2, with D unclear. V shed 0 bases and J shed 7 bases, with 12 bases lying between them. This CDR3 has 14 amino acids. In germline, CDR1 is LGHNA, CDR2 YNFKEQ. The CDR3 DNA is TGTGCCAGCAGCCAAGATAGAACCGGGAGTGGCTACACCTTC. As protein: CASSQDRTGSGYTF.

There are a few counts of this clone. DNA for the CDR3: TGTGCCAGCAGCTTGGCCAGGGGGCAAAACACTGAAGCTTTCTTT. Translating gives CASSLARGQNTEAFF. The chain links TRBV5-4 to TRBJ1-1; 8 nucleotides agree with TRBD1. Germline V gives CDR1 SGHNT, CDR2 YYREEE (reference sequence). The V segment lost 0 bases and the J segment 2 bases; nucleotides outside the gene matches: 3. CDR3 size: 15 residues.

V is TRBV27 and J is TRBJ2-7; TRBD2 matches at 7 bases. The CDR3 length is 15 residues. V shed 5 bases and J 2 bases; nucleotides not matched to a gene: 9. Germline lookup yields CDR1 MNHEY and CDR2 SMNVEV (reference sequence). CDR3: CASSRGSGNTYEQYF. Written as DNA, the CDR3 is TGTGCCAGCAGTCGGGGGAGCGGGAACACCTACGAGCAGTACTTC.

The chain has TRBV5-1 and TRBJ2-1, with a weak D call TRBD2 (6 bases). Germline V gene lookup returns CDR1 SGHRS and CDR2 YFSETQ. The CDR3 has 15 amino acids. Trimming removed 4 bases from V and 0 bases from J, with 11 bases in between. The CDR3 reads CASSLDGSSYNEQFF. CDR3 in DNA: TGCGCCAGCAGCCTGGACGGGAGCTCCTACAATGAGCAGTTCTTC.

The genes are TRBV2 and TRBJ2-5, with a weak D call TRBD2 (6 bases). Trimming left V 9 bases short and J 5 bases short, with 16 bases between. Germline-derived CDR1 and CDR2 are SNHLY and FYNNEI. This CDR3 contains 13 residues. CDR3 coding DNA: TGTGCCAGGGCCACTATAGCGGCGGAGACCCAGTACTTC. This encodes CARATIAAETQYF.

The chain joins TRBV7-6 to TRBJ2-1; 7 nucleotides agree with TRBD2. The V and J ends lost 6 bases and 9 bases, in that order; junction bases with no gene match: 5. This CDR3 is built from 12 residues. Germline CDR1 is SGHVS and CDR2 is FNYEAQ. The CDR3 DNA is TGTGCCAGCAGTCCTAGCGGTGTTGAGCAGTTCTTC. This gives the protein CASSPSGVEQFF.

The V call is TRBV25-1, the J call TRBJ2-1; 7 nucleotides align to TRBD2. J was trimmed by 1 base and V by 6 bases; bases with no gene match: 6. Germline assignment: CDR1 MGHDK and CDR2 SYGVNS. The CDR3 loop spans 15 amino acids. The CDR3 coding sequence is TGTGCCAGCAGCCGGGCTAGCGGTTCCTACAATGAGCAGTTCTTC. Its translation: CASSRASGSYNEQFF.

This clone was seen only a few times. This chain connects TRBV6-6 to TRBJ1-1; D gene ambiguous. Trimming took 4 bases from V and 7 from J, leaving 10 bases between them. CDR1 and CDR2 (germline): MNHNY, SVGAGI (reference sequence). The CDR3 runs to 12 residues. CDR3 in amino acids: CASSSGSNEAFF. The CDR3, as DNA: TGTGCCAGCAGTTCGGGTTCTAATGAAGCTTTCTTT.

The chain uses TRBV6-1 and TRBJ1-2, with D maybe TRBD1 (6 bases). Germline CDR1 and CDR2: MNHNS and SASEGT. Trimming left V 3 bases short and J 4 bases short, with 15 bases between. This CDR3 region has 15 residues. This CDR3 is CASSEDSTRAYGYTF. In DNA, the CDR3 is TGTGCCAGCAGTGAGGACAGCACACGGGCCTATGGCTACACCTTC.

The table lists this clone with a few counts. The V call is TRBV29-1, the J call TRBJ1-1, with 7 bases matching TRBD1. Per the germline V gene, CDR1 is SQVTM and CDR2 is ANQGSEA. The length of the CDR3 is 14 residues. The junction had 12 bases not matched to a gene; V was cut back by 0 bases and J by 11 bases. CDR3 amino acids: CSVEDREWTGQAFF. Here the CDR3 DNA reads TGCAGCGTTGAAGATAGGGAATGGACAGGTCAGGCTTTCTTT.

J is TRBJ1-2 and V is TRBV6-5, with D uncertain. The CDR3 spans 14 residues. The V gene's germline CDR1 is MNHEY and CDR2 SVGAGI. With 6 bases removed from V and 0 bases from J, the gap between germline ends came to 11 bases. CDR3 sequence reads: CASSGNYPNYGYTF. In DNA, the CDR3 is TGTGCCAGCAGCGGAAACTATCCTAACTATGGCTACACCTTC.